This T cell receptor beta chain is from a study of T cell responses to AZD1222 COVID-19 vaccine. TCRdb keeps only in-frame clones here, not all; method: immunoSEQ multiplex PCR. The data contain around 84,000 clones, over 75% of them singletons. This material consisted of peripheral blood, taken on day 0 of AZD1222 vaccination. This TCR derives from an adult in good health.

The CDR3 DNA reads TGTGCCAGCGTTGGCGGGCTGGGTGGCGCCCAGTACTTC. Encoded protein: CASVGGLGGAQYF. The genes are TRBV2 and TRBJ2-5, with D possibly matching TRBD2 (5 bases). Germline assignment: CDR1 SNHLY and CDR2 FYNNEI. Trimming shortened V by 8 bases and J by 9 bases, and 19 bases separated the two germline ends. CDR3 length: 13 residues.